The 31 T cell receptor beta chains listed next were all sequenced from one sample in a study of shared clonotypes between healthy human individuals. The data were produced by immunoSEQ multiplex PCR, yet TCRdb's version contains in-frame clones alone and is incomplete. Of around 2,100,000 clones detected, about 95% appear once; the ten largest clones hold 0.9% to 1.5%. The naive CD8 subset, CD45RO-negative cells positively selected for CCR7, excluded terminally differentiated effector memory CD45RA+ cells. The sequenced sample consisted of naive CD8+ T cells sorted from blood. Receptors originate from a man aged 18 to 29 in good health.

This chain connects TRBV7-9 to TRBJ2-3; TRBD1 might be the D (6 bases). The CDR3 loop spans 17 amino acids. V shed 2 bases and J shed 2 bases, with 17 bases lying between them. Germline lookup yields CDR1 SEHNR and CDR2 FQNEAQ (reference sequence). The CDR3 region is CASSLPLLGTPTDTQYF. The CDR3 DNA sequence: TGTGCCAGCAGCTTACCCCTTTTGGGGACACCCACAGATACGCAGTATTTT.

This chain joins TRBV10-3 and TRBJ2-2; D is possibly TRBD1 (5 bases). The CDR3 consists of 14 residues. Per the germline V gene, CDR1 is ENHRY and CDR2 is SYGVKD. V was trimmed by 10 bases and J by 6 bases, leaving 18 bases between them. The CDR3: CASPEPRAAGELFF. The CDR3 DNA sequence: TGTGCCAGCCCGGAGCCCAGGGCGGCCGGGGAGCTGTTTTTT.

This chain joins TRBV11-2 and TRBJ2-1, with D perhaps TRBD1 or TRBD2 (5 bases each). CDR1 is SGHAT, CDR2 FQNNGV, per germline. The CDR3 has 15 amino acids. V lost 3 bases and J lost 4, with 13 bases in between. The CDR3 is CASSFGREFYNEQFF. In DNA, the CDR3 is TGTGCCAGCAGCTTCGGCAGGGAGTTTTACAATGAGCAGTTCTTC.

CDR3 loop: CASSVGSSTGYGYTF. As DNA, the CDR3 is TGTGCCAGCAGCGTCGGCAGCTCTACGGGCTATGGCTACACCTTC. The chain employs TRBV9 and TRBJ1-2; D uncertain. Germline CDR1 reads SGDLS; CDR2 reads YYNGEE. The CDR3 consists of 15 residues. Trimming shortened V by 2 bases and J by 4 bases, and 15 bases separated the two germline ends.

The CDR3 spells CASSLGLAGGGETQYF. CDR3 DNA sequence: TGTGCCAGCAGCTTAGGACTAGCGGGGGGCGGTGAGACCCAGTACTTC. The J gene is TRBJ2-5, the V gene TRBV7-8; TRBD2 aligns across 13 bases. This CDR3 spans 16 amino acids. CDR1 and CDR2 from the germline V gene are SGHVS and FQNEAQ. The ends lost 1 base at V and 5 bases at J; junction bases unmatched: 4.

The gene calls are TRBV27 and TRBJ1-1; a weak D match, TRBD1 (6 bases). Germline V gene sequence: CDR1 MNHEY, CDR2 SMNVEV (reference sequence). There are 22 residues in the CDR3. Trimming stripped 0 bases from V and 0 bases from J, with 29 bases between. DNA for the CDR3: TGTGCCAGCAGTTTATCAAGCAGGGTGGGGGCGCAGGGGTTACCATTGAACACTGAAGCTTTCTTT. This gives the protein CASSLSSRVGAQGLPLNTEAFF.

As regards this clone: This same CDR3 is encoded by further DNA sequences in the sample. CDR3 region: CASSGGGTEAFF. CDR3 bases: TGTGCCAGCAGTGGAGGGGGAACTGAAGCTTTCTTT. The chain recombines TRBV2 with TRBJ1-1, with D possibly being TRBD1 (6 bases). The CDR3 extends over 12 amino acids. CDR1 and CDR2 from the germline V gene are SNHLY and FYNNEI. V was trimmed by 4 bases and J by 5 bases, leaving 8 bases between them.

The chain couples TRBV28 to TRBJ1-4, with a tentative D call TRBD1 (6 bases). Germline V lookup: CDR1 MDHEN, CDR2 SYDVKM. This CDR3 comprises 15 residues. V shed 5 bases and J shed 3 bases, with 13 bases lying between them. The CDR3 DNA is TGTGCCAGCAGTCTCGAGACAGGTCCTAATGAAAAACTGTTTTTT. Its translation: CASSLETGPNEKLFF. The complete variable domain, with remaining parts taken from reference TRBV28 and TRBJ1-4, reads DVKVTQSSRYLVKRTGEKVFLECVQDMDHENMFWYRQDPGLGLRLIYFSYDVKMKEKGDIPEGYSVSREKKERFSLILESASTNQTSMYLCASSLETGPNEKLFFGSGTQLSVL.

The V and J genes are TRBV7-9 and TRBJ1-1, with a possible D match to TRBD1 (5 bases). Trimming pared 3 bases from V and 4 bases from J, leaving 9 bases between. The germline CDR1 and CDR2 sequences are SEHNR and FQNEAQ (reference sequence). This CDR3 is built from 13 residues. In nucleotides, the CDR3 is TGTGCCAGCAGCTTCCCAGGGTCCACTGAAGCTTTCTTT. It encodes CASSFPGSTEAFF.

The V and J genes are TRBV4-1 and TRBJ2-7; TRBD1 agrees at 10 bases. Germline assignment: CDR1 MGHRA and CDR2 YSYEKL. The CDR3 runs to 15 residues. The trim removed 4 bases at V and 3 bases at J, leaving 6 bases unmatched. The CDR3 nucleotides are TGCGCCAGCAGCCCCCACGGGACAGGGGTCTACGAGCAGTACTTC. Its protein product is CASSPHGTGVYEQYF.

The CDR3 reads CSVEAGGDTEAFF. The CDR3, as DNA: TGCAGCGTTGAAGCGGGCGGGGACACTGAAGCTTTCTTT. This sequence joins TRBV29-1 and TRBJ1-1; D unclear. Germline-derived CDR1 and CDR2 are SQVTM and ANQGSEA. Trimming removed 1 base at V and 3 bases at J, with 9 bases between. The CDR3 has 13 residues.

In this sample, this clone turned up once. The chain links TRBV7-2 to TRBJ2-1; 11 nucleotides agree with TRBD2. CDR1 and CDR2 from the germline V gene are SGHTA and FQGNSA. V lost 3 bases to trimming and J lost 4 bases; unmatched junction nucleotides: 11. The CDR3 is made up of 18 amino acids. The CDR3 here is CASSFRGLAGGPYNEQFF. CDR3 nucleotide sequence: TGTGCCAGCAGCTTTCGGGGGCTAGCGGGAGGCCCGTACAATGAGCAGTTCTTC.

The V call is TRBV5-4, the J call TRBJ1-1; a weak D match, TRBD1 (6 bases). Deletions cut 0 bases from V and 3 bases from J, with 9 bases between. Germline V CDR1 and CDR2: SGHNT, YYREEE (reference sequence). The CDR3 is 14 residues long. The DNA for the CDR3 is TGTGCCAGCAGCTTGGAGACAGGTGACACTGAAGCTTTCTTT. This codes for CASSLETGDTEAFF.

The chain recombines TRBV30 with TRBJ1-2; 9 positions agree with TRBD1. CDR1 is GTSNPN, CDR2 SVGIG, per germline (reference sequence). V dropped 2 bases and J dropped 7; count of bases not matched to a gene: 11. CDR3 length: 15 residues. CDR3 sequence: CAWSLSTGGVFGYTF. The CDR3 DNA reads TGTGCCTGGAGTTTAAGTACAGGGGGCGTCTTTGGCTACACCTTC.

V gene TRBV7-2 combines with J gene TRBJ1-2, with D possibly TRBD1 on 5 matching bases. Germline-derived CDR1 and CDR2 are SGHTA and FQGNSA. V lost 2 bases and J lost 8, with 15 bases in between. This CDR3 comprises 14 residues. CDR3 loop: CASSLTGGLEGYTF. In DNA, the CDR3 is TGTGCCAGCAGCTTAACTGGGGGGTTGGAGGGCTACACCTTC.

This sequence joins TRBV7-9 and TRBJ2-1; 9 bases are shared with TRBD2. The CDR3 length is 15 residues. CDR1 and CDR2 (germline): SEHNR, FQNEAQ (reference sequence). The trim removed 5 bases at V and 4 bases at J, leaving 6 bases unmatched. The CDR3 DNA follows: TGTGCCAGCAGCGATCTAGCGGGAATTTACAATGAGCAGTTCTTC. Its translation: CASSDLAGIYNEQFF.

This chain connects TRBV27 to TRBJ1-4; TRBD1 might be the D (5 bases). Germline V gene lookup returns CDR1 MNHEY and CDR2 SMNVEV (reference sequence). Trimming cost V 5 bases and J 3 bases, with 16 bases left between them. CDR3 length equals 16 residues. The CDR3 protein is CASSPGLFLANEKLFF. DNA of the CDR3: TGTGCCAGCAGTCCAGGGTTATTTTTGGCTAATGAAAAACTGTTTTTT.

CDR3 in amino acids: CASSPGTTYNEQFF. The CDR3 DNA reads as TGTGCCAGCAGCCCGGGGACTACCTACAATGAGCAGTTCTTC. The gene calls are TRBV11-2 and TRBJ2-1; TRBD2 matches at 7 bases. The CDR3 covers 14 residues. V shed 5 bases and J 2 bases; nucleotides not matched to a gene: 3. In germline, CDR1 is SGHAT, CDR2 FQNNGV.

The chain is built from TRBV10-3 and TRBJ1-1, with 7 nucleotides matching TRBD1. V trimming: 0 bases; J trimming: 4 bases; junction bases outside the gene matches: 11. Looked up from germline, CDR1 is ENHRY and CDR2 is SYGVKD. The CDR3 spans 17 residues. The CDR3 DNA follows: TGTGCCATCAGTGAGTCGGGCCAGGGGGTAGGGGGCACTGAAGCTTTCTTT. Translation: CAISESGQGVGGTEAFF.

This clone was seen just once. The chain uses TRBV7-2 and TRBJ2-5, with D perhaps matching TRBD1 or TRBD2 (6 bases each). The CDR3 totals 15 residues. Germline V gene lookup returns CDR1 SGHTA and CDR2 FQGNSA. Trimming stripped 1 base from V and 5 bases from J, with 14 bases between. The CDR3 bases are TGTGCCAGCAGCTTAGTTTTTGGGGGGCGGGAGACCCAGTACTTC. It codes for CASSLVFGGRETQYF.

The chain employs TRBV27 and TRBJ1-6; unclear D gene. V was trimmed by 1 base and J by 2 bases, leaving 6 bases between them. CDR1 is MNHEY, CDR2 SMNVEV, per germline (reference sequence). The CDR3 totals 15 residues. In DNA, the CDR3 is TGTGCCAGCAGTTTATATCGGACCTATAATTCACCCCTCCACTTT. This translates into CASSLYRTYNSPLHF.

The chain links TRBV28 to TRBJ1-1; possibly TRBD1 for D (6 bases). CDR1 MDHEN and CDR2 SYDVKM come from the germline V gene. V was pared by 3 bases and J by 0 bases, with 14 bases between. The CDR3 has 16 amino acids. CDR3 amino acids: CASSFTGWGLNTEAFF. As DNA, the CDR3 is TGTGCCAGCAGTTTCACAGGGTGGGGTTTGAACACTGAAGCTTTCTTT.

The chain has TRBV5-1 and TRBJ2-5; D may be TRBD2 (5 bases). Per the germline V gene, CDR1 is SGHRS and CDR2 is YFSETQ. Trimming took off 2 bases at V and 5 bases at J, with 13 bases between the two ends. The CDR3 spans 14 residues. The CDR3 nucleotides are TGCGCCAGCAGCTTTTACACGTTAGCGGAGACCCAGTACTTC. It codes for CASSFYTLAETQYF.

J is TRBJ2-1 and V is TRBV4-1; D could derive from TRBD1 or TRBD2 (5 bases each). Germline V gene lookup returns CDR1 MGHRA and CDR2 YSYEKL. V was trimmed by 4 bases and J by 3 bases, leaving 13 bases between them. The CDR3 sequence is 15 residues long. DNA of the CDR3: TGCGCCAGCAGCCGGGACCCGGGCAACTACAATGAGCAGTTCTTC. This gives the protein CASSRDPGNYNEQFF.

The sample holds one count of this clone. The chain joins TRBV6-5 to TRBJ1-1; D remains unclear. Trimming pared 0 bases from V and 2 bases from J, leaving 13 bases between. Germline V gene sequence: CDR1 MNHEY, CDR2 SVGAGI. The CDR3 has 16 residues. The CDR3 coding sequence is TGTGCCAGCAGTTACTCGGCGGACCGAACAAACACTGAAGCTTTCTTT. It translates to CASSYSADRTNTEAFF.

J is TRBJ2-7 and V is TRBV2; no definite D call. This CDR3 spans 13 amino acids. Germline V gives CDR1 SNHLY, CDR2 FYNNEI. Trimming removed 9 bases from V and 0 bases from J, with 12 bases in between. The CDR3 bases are TGTGCCAGTCAGTTGGGAAACTCCTACGAGCAGTACTTC. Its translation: CASQLGNSYEQYF.

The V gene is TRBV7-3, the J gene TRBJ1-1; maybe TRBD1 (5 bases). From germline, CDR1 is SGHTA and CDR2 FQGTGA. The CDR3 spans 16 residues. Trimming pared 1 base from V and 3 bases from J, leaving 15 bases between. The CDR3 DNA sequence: TGTGCCAGCAGCTTAAGGGCAGGGAGGGCGGACACTGAAGCTTTCTTT. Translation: CASSLRAGRADTEAFF.

CDR3 residues: CASSLVSLETQYF. In nucleotides, the CDR3 is TGTGCCAGTAGTTTGGTGTCTCTCGAGACCCAGTACTTC. V gene TRBV19 combines with J gene TRBJ2-5, with unresolved D. This CDR3 spans 13 amino acids. Deletions cut 5 bases from V and 5 bases from J, with 12 bases between. Germline-derived CDR1 and CDR2 are LNHDA and SQIVND (reference sequence).

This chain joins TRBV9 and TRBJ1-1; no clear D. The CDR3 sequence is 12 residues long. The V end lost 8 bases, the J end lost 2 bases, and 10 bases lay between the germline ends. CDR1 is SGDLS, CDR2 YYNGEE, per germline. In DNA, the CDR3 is TGTGCCAGTGGAAGGGATAACACTGAAGCTTTCTTT. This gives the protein CASGRDNTEAFF. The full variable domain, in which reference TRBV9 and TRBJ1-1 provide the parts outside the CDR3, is DSGVTQTPKHLITATGQRVTLRCSPRSGDLSVYWYQQSLDQGLQFLIQYYNGEERAKGNILERFSAQQFPDLHSELNLSSLELGDSALYFCASGRDNTEAFFGQGTRLTVV.

The CDR3, as DNA: TGTGCCAGCAGTTTTCTTCCCCTAGGGGGGGACTACGAGCAGTACTTC. Protein: CASSFLPLGGDYEQYF. V usage is TRBV28 and J usage is TRBJ2-7, with D possibly matching TRBD2 (7 bases). CDR1 and CDR2 from the germline V gene are MDHEN and SYDVKM. The CDR3 is 16 amino acids. The V end was cut by 3 bases, the J end by 3 bases, with 18 bases between.

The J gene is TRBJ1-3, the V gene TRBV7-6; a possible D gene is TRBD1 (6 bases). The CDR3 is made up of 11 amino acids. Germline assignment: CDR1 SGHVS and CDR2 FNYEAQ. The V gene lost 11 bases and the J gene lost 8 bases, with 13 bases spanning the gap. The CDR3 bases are TGTGCCTCTCGGGGGGCTGACACCATATATTTT. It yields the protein CASRGADTIYF.